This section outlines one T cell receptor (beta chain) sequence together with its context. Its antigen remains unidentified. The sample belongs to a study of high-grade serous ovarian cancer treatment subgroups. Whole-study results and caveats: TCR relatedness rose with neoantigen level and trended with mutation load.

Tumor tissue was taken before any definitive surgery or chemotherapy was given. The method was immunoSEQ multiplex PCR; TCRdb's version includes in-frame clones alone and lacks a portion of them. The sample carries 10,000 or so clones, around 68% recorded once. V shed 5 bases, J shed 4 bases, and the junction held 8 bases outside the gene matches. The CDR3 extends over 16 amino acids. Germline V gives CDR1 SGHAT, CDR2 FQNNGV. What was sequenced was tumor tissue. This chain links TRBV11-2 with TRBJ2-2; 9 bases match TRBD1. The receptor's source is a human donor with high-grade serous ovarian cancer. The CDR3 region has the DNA TGTGCCAGCAGCCCACAGGGGGCGCGAGGCACCGGGGAGCTGTTTTTT. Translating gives CASSPQGARGTGELFF. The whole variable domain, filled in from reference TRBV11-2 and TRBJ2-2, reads EAGVAQSPRYKIIEKRQSVAFWCNPISGHATLYWYQQILGQGPKLLIQFQNNGVVDDSQLPKDRFSAERLKGVDSTLKIQPAKLEDSAVYLCASSPQGARGTGELFFGEGSRLTVL.